The 26 T cell receptor beta chains given below trace back to one sample, sequenced in a study of shared clonotypes between healthy human individuals. Clones were sequenced by immunoSEQ multiplex PCR, and TCRdb holds only the in-frame ones, with some missing. This sample has hundreds of thousands of clones, with about 96% found just once. The sequenced material came from naive CD4+ T cells sorted from blood. Specified subset: CD45RA+ positively selected. The receptor source for this set is a woman in her thirties in good health.

The chain has TRBV18 and TRBJ2-3; 12 bases line up with TRBD2. Per the germline V gene, CDR1 is KGHSH and CDR2 is LQKENI. The CDR3 consists of 18 residues. Trimming at V came to 0 bases and at J to 0 bases, leaving 4 bases not matched to a gene. CDR3 in amino acids: CASSPPLGTSGSTDTQYF. The CDR3 region has the DNA TGTGCCAGCTCACCACCACTGGGGACTAGCGGGAGCACAGATACGCAGTATTTT.

V usage is TRBV27 and J usage is TRBJ1-2; D gene unclear. The CDR3 consists of 19 residues. V shed 3 bases and J shed 0 bases, with 23 bases lying between them. Per germline, CDR1 MNHEY and CDR2 SMNVEV (reference sequence). This chain's CDR3 is CASSFSPSLRGEANYGYTF. CDR3 DNA sequence: TGTGCCAGCAGTTTTTCCCCCTCGCTACGTGGGGAGGCTAACTATGGCTACACCTTC.

This chain links TRBV4-2 with TRBJ2-3, with 7 bases lining up with TRBD1. Unmatched junction bases numbered 7, after V lost 1 base and J lost 0 bases. Germline V lookup: CDR1 LGHNA, CDR2 YNFKEQ. This CDR3 region has 17 residues. The CDR3 bases are TGTGCCAGCAGCCAAGTGGTAGGGGGCACTAGCACAGATACGCAGTATTTT. Protein: CASSQVVGGTSTDTQYF.

The chain combines TRBV19 with TRBJ1-2, with D unclear. Trimming left V 7 bases short and J 0 bases short, with 9 bases between. This CDR3 has 13 residues. In germline, CDR1 is LNHDA, CDR2 SQIVND (reference sequence). CDR3 bases: TGTGCCAGTAAGAGGGAAACTAACTATGGCTACACCTTC. Its translation is CASKRETNYGYTF.

This rearrangement joins TRBV29-1 to TRBJ2-3; 8 positions match TRBD1. The CDR3 has 15 amino acids. The germline gives CDR1 SQVTM, CDR2 ANQGSEA. Losses at the gene ends were 6 bases for V and 0 bases for J; bases not matched to a gene: 8. The CDR3 coding sequence is TGCAGCGTCGACAGGGGACCAGCTAGCACAGATACGCAGTATTTT. This translates into CSVDRGPASTDTQYF.

Comments on this clone: The sample carries other DNA sequences with the same CDR3. The chain uses TRBV5-1 and TRBJ2-5; tentative D call: TRBD1 (6 bases). The CDR3 spans 14 residues. Trimming removed 2 bases at V and 2 bases at J, with 10 bases between. Germline V gives CDR1 SGHRS, CDR2 YFSETQ. The CDR3 is CASSFGQLQETQYF. CDR3 nucleotide sequence: TGCGCCAGCAGCTTTGGACAGTTACAAGAGACCCAGTACTTC.

This clone came up once. This CDR3 reads CASRRERSSYEQYF. The CDR3 DNA sequence: TGTGCCAGCAGGCGGGAAAGAAGCTCCTACGAGCAGTACTTC. V usage is TRBV6-5 and J usage is TRBJ2-7, with a possible D match to TRBD2 (6 bases). The CDR3 has 14 residues. From germline, CDR1 is MNHEY and CDR2 SVGAGI. Trimming shortened V by 6 bases and J by 0 bases, and 12 bases separated the two germline ends.

This chain joins TRBV5-1 and TRBJ1-4; TRBD1 is a possible D gene (6 bases). The length of the CDR3 is 14 residues. Germline CDR1 reads SGHRS; CDR2 reads YFSETQ. The V gene lost 4 bases and the J gene lost 3 bases, with 10 bases spanning the gap. The CDR3 DNA reads TGCGCCAGCAGCCCGGGGGGGCCTAATGAAAAACTGTTTTTT. Translated, it gives CASSPGGPNEKLFF.

This rearrangement joins TRBV5-1 to TRBJ2-5, with TRBD2 as a possible D gene (5 bases). V lost 0 bases and J lost 2, with 17 bases in between. The germline V gene encodes CDR1 SGHRS and CDR2 YFSETQ. The CDR3 loop spans 17 amino acids. DNA for the CDR3: TGCGCCAGCAGCTTGGGTGGGAGCAGGACGCAACAAGAGACCCAGTACTTC. As protein: CASSLGGSRTQQETQYF.

V usage is TRBV10-3 and J usage is TRBJ2-7, with a weak D call TRBD1 (5 bases). V was trimmed by 7 bases and J by 3 bases, leaving 13 bases between them. CDR1 ENHRY and CDR2 SYGVKD come from the germline V gene. The CDR3 sequence is 13 residues long. For the CDR3, the DNA is TGTGCCATCAAGGATTCCAGGGACTACGAGCAGTACTTC. Translating gives CAIKDSRDYEQYF.

The gene calls are TRBV2 and TRBJ2-7; TRBD1 or TRBD2 may be the D gene (5 bases each). The CDR3 runs to 13 residues. Germline V gene data show CDR1 as SNHLY and CDR2 as FYNNEI. V lost 6 bases, J lost 4 bases, and 13 bases lay in between. CDR3 in DNA: TGTGCCAGCAGCCGGGGCGGGCTTTACGAGCAGTACTTC. It encodes CASSRGGLYEQYF.

This clone was detected only once. The chain carries TRBV29-1 and TRBJ2-2, with D possibly called TRBD1 or TRBD2 (5 bases each). Germline CDR1 is SQVTM and CDR2 is ANQGSEA. The CDR3 spans 15 residues. Trimming removed 2 bases from V and 4 bases from J, with 14 bases in between. As DNA, the CDR3 is TGCAGCGTTGAATTGGGGGAATCCTCCACCGGGGAGCTGTTTTTT. Protein: CSVELGESSTGELFF.

The V and J genes are TRBV7-6 and TRBJ2-7; 7 bases fit TRBD2. The CDR3 length is 16 residues. Trimming took 5 bases from V and 1 from J; bases not matched to a gene: 11. CDR1 and CDR2 (germline): SGHVS, FNYEAQ. In DNA, the CDR3 is TGTGCCAGCAGCCCTGATGGCGGGAGAGCGTCCTACGAGCAGTACTTC. Translating it yields CASSPDGGRASYEQYF.

The V gene is TRBV5-1, the J gene TRBJ1-2; D is unclear. Trimming took off 0 bases at V and 4 bases at J, with 10 bases between the two ends. The CDR3 has 14 residues. The germline V gene encodes CDR1 SGHRS and CDR2 YFSETQ. CDR3 in DNA: TGCGCCAGCAGCTTGGTAGAATCGGTCTATGGCTACACCTTC. It translates to CASSLVESVYGYTF.

The rearrangement uses TRBV11-2 and TRBJ2-1; 11 bases are shared with TRBD2. The V gene end was trimmed by 3 bases and the J gene end by 6 bases; junction bases not matched to a gene: 7. CDR1 SGHAT and CDR2 FQNNGV come from the germline V gene. The CDR3 covers 16 residues. The CDR3 sequence is CASSLPGLADFNEQFF. The DNA of the CDR3 is TGTGCCAGCAGCTTGCCGGGACTAGCGGACTTCAATGAGCAGTTCTTC.

This clone was detected once. The genes are TRBV25-1 and TRBJ2-3; 8 nucleotides align to TRBD2. J gave up 10 bases and V 2 bases, and 14 bases lay outside the gene matches. The CDR3 is 16 amino acids. Germline CDR1 and CDR2: MGHDK and SYGVNS. The CDR3 is CASSEPLAGGSAAQYF. As DNA, the CDR3 is TGTGCCAGCAGTGAACCCCTAGCGGGTGGATCTGCGGCGCAGTATTTT.

This sequence joins TRBV18 and TRBJ2-2, with D maybe TRBD1 (6 bases). The CDR3 length is 21 residues. Germline V gene sequence: CDR1 KGHSH, CDR2 LQKENI. With 1 base removed from V and 1 base from J, the gap between germline ends came to 25 bases. The CDR3 region is CASSPLDWYRVGPLNTGELFF. The CDR3 region has the DNA TGTGCCAGCTCACCACTTGACTGGTACAGGGTCGGCCCCTTGAACACCGGGGAGCTGTTTTTT. Based on the CDR3 plus reference TRBV18 and TRBJ2-2, the full variable domain is NAGVMQNPRHLVRRRGQEARLRCSPMKGHSHVYWYRQLPEEGLKFMVYLQKENIIDESGMPKERFSAEFPKEGPSILRIQQVVRGDSAAYFCASSPLDWYRVGPLNTGELFFGEGSRLTVL.

The chain employs TRBV4-1 and TRBJ2-5; D is perhaps TRBD1 (6 bases). CDR1 MGHRA and CDR2 YSYEKL come from the germline V gene. The V and J ends lost 1 base and 7 bases respectively, with 10 bases between them. CDR3 length: 13 residues. The CDR3 is CASSQGQDGTQYF. CDR3 nucleotides: TGCGCCAGCAGCCAAGGACAGGACGGGACCCAGTACTTC.

The rearrangement links TRBV5-1 to TRBJ1-6; D call uncertain. V dropped 0 bases and J dropped 10 bases, with 17 bases sitting between them. CDR1 is SGHRS and CDR2 is YFSETQ in the germline V gene. The CDR3 has 16 amino acids. The CDR3 sequence: CASSLGTKVLESPLHF. CDR3 nucleotides: TGCGCCAGCAGCTTGGGTACTAAGGTGTTAGAGTCACCCCTCCACTTT.

This chain joins TRBV5-5 and TRBJ2-1; tentatively, D is TRBD2 (5 bases). V lost 3 bases and J lost 0, with 13 bases in between. Germline V gives CDR1 SGHKS, CDR2 YYEKEE (reference sequence). The CDR3 runs 16 residues. The CDR3 spells CASSSRVGSSYNEQFF. In DNA, the CDR3 is TGTGCCAGCAGCTCACGAGTGGGGAGCTCCTACAATGAGCAGTTCTTC. Filled out from reference TRBV5-5 and TRBJ2-1, the complete variable domain reads DAGVTQSPTHLIKTRGQQVTLRCSPISGHKSVSWYQQVLGQGPQFIFQYYEKEERGRGNFPDRFSARQFPNYSSELNVNALLLGDSALYLCASSSRVGSSYNEQFFGPGTRLTVL.

This clone occurred once. V and J are TRBV7-9 and TRBJ2-7; TRBD1 aligns across 9 bases. Germline CDR1 is SEHNR and CDR2 is FQNEAQ (reference sequence). The CDR3 covers 13 residues. The V segment lost 6 bases and the J segment 3 bases; nucleotides outside the gene matches: 3. CDR3 coding DNA: TGTGCCAGCAGTTACAGGGGGCGCTACGAGCAGTACTTC. It translates to CASSYRGRYEQYF.

The V gene is TRBV7-9, the J gene TRBJ2-5; D gene uncertain. CDR3 size: 14 residues. Germline V gene lookup returns CDR1 SEHNR and CDR2 FQNEAQ (reference sequence). V lost 5 bases and J 1 base, leaving 11 bases between the germline ends. CDR3 sequence: CASSPRWGQETQYF. CDR3 in DNA: TGTGCCAGCAGCCCAAGGTGGGGCCAAGAGACCCAGTACTTC.

The rearrangement joins TRBV11-3 to TRBJ2-1; D possibly uses TRBD1 or TRBD2 (5 bases each). This CDR3 has 13 residues. CDR1 and CDR2 from the germline V gene are SGHNT and YENEEA. V lost 3 bases to trimming and J lost 6 bases, with 9 bases between them. CDR3 loop: CASSFLGRNEQFF. The CDR3 bases are TGTGCCAGCAGCTTTCTGGGACGCAATGAGCAGTTCTTC.

This clone showed up just once. The CDR3 here is CASSYSLGGNYGYTF. The CDR3 nucleotides are TGTGCCAGCAGTTACTCGTTGGGGGGTAACTATGGCTACACCTTC. The V gene is TRBV6-5, the J gene TRBJ1-2; D possibly corresponds to TRBD1 (5 bases). The CDR3 is 15 residues long. Trimming removed 0 bases from V and 1 base from J, with 9 bases in between. Germline V gene data show CDR1 as MNHEY and CDR2 as SVGAGI.

The chain employs TRBV5-1 and TRBJ2-1; no clear D. The CDR3 runs to 13 residues. Trimming stripped 2 bases from V and 8 bases from J, with 11 bases between. Germline assignment: CDR1 SGHRS and CDR2 YFSETQ. The CDR3 region is CASSLIERYEQFF. CDR3 nucleotide sequence: TGCGCCAGCAGCTTAATTGAAAGGTATGAGCAGTTCTTC. The complete variable domain, with remaining parts taken from reference TRBV5-1 and TRBJ2-1, reads KAGVTQTPRYLIKTRGQQVTLSCSPISGHRSVSWYQQTPGQGLQFLFEYFSETQRNKGNFPGRFSGRQFSNSRSEMNVSTLELGDSALYLCASSLIERYEQFFGPGTRLTVL.

V usage is TRBV5-6 and J usage is TRBJ1-3; D call uncertain. Germline CDR1 and CDR2: SGHDT and YYEEEE. V was shortened by 7 bases and J by 0 bases, with 11 bases between the two germline ends. This CDR3 is built from 14 residues. CDR3 protein: CASQALDSGNTIYF. Written as DNA, the CDR3 is TGTGCCAGCCAAGCGTTAGACTCTGGAAACACCATATATTTT.